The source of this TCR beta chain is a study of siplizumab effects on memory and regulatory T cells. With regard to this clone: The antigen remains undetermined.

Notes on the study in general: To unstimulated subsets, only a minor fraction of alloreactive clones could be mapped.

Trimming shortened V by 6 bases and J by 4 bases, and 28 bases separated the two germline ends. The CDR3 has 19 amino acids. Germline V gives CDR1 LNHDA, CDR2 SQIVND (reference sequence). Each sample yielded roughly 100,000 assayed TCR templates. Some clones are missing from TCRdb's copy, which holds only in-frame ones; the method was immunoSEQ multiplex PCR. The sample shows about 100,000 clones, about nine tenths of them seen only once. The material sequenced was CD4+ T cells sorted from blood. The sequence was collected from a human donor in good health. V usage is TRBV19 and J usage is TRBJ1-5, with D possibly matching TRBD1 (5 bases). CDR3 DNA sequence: TGTGCCAGTAGCTCCGCATCCCCGGGGGAGGGTGTCGAAAATCAGCCCCAGCATTTT. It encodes CASSSASPGEGVENQPQHF.